This TCR beta chain was recorded in a study of T cells after posttransplantation cyclophosphamide. Notes on the study in general: Later blood repertoires were often dominated by clones from the donor CD8+ memory compartment. Skin or GI-infiltrating T cells shared few TRB sequences with blood.

The protocol was immunoSEQ multiplex PCR, while the TCRdb copy is restricted to in-frame clones and leaves out a portion. The counts give over 35,000 clones, none of them seen only once; about 2.3% is held by the top ten. The table lists this clone with a few counts. What it binds is unknown. The CDR3 runs to 14 residues. V lost 0 bases and J lost 4; bases outside the gene matches: 1. Germline V CDR1 and CDR2: SGDLS, YYNGEE. The TCR comes from a man aged 40-50 years in good health, CMV-negative, and a related stem cell transplant donor. Material for sequencing was PBMCs. The gene calls are TRBV9 and TRBJ2-1; 7 bases agree with TRBD2. The CDR3 spells CASSVGGGYNEQFF. Here the CDR3 DNA reads TGTGCCAGCAGCGTAGGGGGGGGGTACAATGAGCAGTTCTTC.